Listed here are 10 T cell receptor beta chains from one sample, sequenced in a study of T-cell reconstitution after alpha-beta-depleted transplantation in children. Unique molecular identifiers were built into the TCRbeta library. One entry per CDR3 protein results from TCRdb running MiXCR on the PCR reads. Counted here are around 580,000 distinct CDR3 sequences, roughly 24% occurring once; the ten biggest clones make up less than 15%. Source: PBMCs, mostly from graft donor cells, taken 360 days after TCRalphabeta/CD19-depleted stem cell transplant. The receptors come from a boy younger than two who had a stem cell transplant for acute myeloid leukemia, so the T cells may come from the graft donor.

This clonotype appeared a few times. The chain links TRBV18 to TRBJ1-2; 10 nucleotides line up with TRBD1. Losses at the gene ends were 2 bases for V and 5 bases for J; bases not matched to a gene: 11. Germline loops: CDR1 KGHSH, CDR2 LQKENI. CDR3 length: 17 amino acids. This CDR3 reads CASSPAGTGAFQYGYTF. CDR3 coding DNA: TGTGCCAGCTCACCAGCCGGGACAGGGGCGTTCCAATATGGCTACACCTTC.

This clonotype was counted at least ten times. J is TRBJ2-7 and V is TRBV10-3; no clear D. The CDR3 consists of 14 residues. CDR1 is ENHRY and CDR2 is SYGVKD in the germline V gene. V was trimmed by 2 bases and J by 6 bases, leaving 14 bases between them. As DNA, the CDR3 is TGTGCCATCAGTGAGAGTCAGGATCCTGGCGAGCAGTACTTC. Translation: CAISESQDPGEQYF.

This clonotype has a handful of counts. The chain uses TRBV11-2 and TRBJ2-3; no reliable D call. The ends were cut back, 3 bases at V and 0 bases at J, with 22 bases in the middle. The CDR3 length is 19 residues. CDR1 and CDR2 (germline): SGHAT, FQNNGV. In nucleotides, the CDR3 is TGTGCCAGCAGCTTCACCGTTCGCCTAGACTGGAAAAGCACAGATACGCAGTATTTT. This gives the protein CASSFTVRLDWKSTDTQYF.

The chain combines TRBV28 with TRBJ2-2; D unclear. CDR1 MDHEN and CDR2 SYDVKM come from the germline V gene. V shed 2 bases and J shed 5 bases, with 9 bases lying between them. The CDR3 sequence is 14 residues long. The CDR3 is CASSLNYLTGELFF. CDR3 sequence (DNA): TGTGCCAGCAGTTTAAACTACCTAACCGGGGAGCTGTTTTTT.

This chain connects TRBV7-9 to TRBJ2-7; D is possibly TRBD2 (5 bases). The germline gives CDR1 SEHNR, CDR2 FQNEAQ (reference sequence). This CDR3 has 14 residues. Trimming stripped 2 bases from V and 3 bases from J, with 11 bases between. The CDR3 loop reads CASSLSLASYEQYF. The CDR3 nucleotides are TGTGCCAGCAGCTTAAGCCTAGCTAGCTACGAGCAGTACTTC.

This clonotype was recorded a few times. The V call is TRBV20-1, the J call TRBJ2-7; 7 nucleotides agree with TRBD1. The V gene end was trimmed by 6 bases and the J gene end by 3 bases; junction bases not matched to a gene: 11. The CDR3 has 14 amino acids. CDR1 DFQATT and CDR2 SNEGSKA come from the germline V gene (reference sequence). Here the CDR3 DNA reads TGCAGTGCCCACAACAGGGGAAACTACTACGAGCAGTACGTC. Translated, it gives CSAHNRGNYYEQYV.

A few counts support this clonotype. This chain uses TRBV2 with TRBJ2-7, with D tentatively TRBD1 (6 bases). V lost 7 bases to trimming and J lost 3 bases, with 16 bases between them. The CDR3 sequence is 14 residues long. Germline-derived CDR1 and CDR2 are SNHLY and FYNNEI. The CDR3 loop reads CASKRQVNDYEQYF. CDR3 coding DNA: TGTGCCAGCAAACGACAGGTTAACGACTACGAGCAGTACTTC.

This clonotype was recorded a few times. The chain carries TRBV7-2 and TRBJ2-3; D is possibly TRBD1 or TRBD2 (5 bases each). V lost 5 bases and J lost 0, with 18 bases in between. CDR1 is SGHTA, CDR2 FQGNSA, per germline. This CDR3 is built from 17 residues. The CDR3 spells CASSGVGTPSSTDTQYF. The CDR3 nucleotides are TGTGCCAGCAGCGGAGTGGGGACCCCCTCAAGCACAGATACGCAGTATTTT.

The J gene is TRBJ2-5, the V gene TRBV20-1; 8 nucleotides line up with TRBD2. This CDR3 spans 13 amino acids. Looked up from germline, CDR1 is DFQATT and CDR2 is SNEGSKA (reference sequence). CDR3 in DNA: TGCACCGGTCCGGGACTAGGCCAAGAGACCCAGTACTTC. Translating gives CTGPGLGQETQYF.

V and J are TRBV6-1 and TRBJ1-2; D gene unclear. V shed 6 bases and J shed 4 bases, with 15 bases lying between them. The CDR3 totals 14 residues. Germline V gives CDR1 MNHNS, CDR2 SASEGT. The CDR3 region is CASSPRVGPYGYTF. CDR3 in DNA: TGTGCCAGCAGCCCCCGGGTAGGGCCCTATGGCTACACCTTC.